These 15 T cell receptor beta chains originate from one sample sequenced in a study of cytomegalovirus exposure and HLA in healthy donors. PCR was performed using 60 Vbeta and 13 Jbeta primers. Data came from immunoSEQ multiplex PCR; TCRdb stores just in-frame clones and leaves some out. Of around 200,000 clones detected, about three quarters appear once; the ten largest clones hold 3.5% to 4.5%. Sequenced input: PBMCs. Source of these receptors: a woman aged 60-70 years in good health and CMV-seropositive.

A remark on this clone: This CDR3 is also generated by other DNA sequences in the sample. This sequence joins TRBV9 and TRBJ2-7, with 9 bases aligning to TRBD2. The trim removed 1 base at V and 1 base at J, leaving 3 bases unmatched. Germline lookup yields CDR1 SGDLS and CDR2 YYNGEE. The CDR3 length is 15 residues. The CDR3 protein is CASSVSTSGSYEQYF. The CDR3 DNA reads TGTGCCAGCAGCGTAAGTACTAGCGGGTCCTACGAGCAGTACTTC.

This chain links TRBV28 with TRBJ1-1, with 7 bases identical to TRBD1. CDR1 is MDHEN and CDR2 is SYDVKM in the germline V gene. The V segment lost 5 bases and the J segment 4 bases; nucleotides outside the gene matches: 4. This CDR3 has 13 residues. CDR3 residues: CASSLYRGTEAFF. CDR3 DNA: TGTGCCAGCAGTCTATACAGGGGCACTGAAGCTTTCTTT. Full variable domain (outside the CDR3, taken from reference TRBV28 and TRBJ1-1): DVKVTQSSRYLVKRTGEKVFLECVQDMDHENMFWYRQDPGLGLRLIYFSYDVKMKEKGDIPEGYSVSREKKERFSLILESASTNQTSMYLCASSLYRGTEAFFGQGTRLTVV.

This clone has a single count. The rearrangement links TRBV30 to TRBJ1-3; possibly TRBD1 for D (5 bases). The CDR3 consists of 14 residues. The germline V gene has CDR1 GTSNPN and CDR2 SVGIG (reference sequence). Trimming removed 1 base at V and 0 bases at J, with 7 bases between. CDR3 region: CAWSEGLSGNTIYF. The CDR3 nucleotides are TGTGCCTGGAGTGAGGGGCTCTCTGGAAACACCATATATTTT.

This CDR3 is CASSLRIFRVTEGNQPQHF. DNA of the CDR3: TGTGCCAGCAGTTTGCGAATTTTCAGGGTAACGGAGGGTAATCAGCCCCAGCATTTT. The chain couples TRBV28 to TRBJ1-5; a weak D match, TRBD1 (5 bases). The CDR3 runs to 19 residues. V lost 3 bases to trimming and J lost 4 bases, with 25 bases between them. Germline V gives CDR1 MDHEN, CDR2 SYDVKM.

V usage is TRBV28 and J usage is TRBJ1-2; 12 bases fit TRBD1. The ends lost 5 bases at V and 0 bases at J; junction bases unmatched: 19. The CDR3 is 21 amino acids. Germline CDR1 is MDHEN and CDR2 is SYDVKM. The CDR3 protein is CASSPYRDLPGQGATNYGYTF. The CDR3 DNA reads as TGTGCCAGCAGTCCATACCGAGACCTTCCGGGACAGGGGGCAACTAACTATGGCTACACCTTC.

J is TRBJ2-7 and V is TRBV5-6; 10 bases agree with TRBD2. This CDR3 contains 16 residues. Germline trimming cut 5 bases from V and 2 bases from J; bases unmatched to any gene: 10. Germline V lookup: CDR1 SGHDT, CDR2 YYEEEE. CDR3 protein: CASSSPLAGEAYEQYF. The CDR3 bases are TGTGCCAGCAGTTCACCCCTAGCGGGAGAAGCCTACGAGCAGTACTTC.

The chain couples TRBV28 to TRBJ1-5; 7 bases align to TRBD1. Germline trimming cut 5 bases from V and 9 bases from J; bases unmatched to any gene: 4. This CDR3 comprises 12 residues. The germline V gene has CDR1 MDHEN and CDR2 SYDVKM. In DNA form, the CDR3 reads TGTGCCAGCAGTAGACAGGGCATGCCCCAGCATTTT. Protein sequence: CASSRQGMPQHF.

The chain has TRBV4-2 and TRBJ2-5, with D possibly TRBD1 on 8 matching bases. The end of the DNA is better explained by TRBJ2-7, so the J call may be wrong. CDR1 is LGHNA, CDR2 YNFKEQ, per germline. The CDR3 spans 15 residues. CDR3 bases: TGTGCCAGCAGCCGGGAGGGGACAGGACCCTACGAGCAGTACTTC. It is translated as CASSREGTGPYEQYF.

The V call is TRBV19, the J call TRBJ1-4, with D perhaps matching TRBD1 (5 bases). With 8 bases removed from V and 4 bases from J, the gap between germline ends came to 11 bases. Germline CDR1 LNHDA, CDR2 SQIVND (reference sequence). There are 13 residues in the CDR3. CDR3 in DNA: TGTGCCAGTTCTCGACAGCTTAATGAAAAACTGTTTTTT. Translating gives CASSRQLNEKLFF.

This clone was seen a few times. V is TRBV5-4 and J is TRBJ1-2; a weak D match, TRBD1 (5 bases). This CDR3 contains 14 residues. Trimming removed 1 base from V and 5 bases from J, with 12 bases in between. Germline V gene data show CDR1 as SGHNT and CDR2 as YYREEE (reference sequence). As DNA, the CDR3 is TGTGCCAGCAGCTTGTCGGGGGGGTCTTATGGCTACACCTTC. This gives the protein CASSLSGGSYGYTF. Full variable domain (outside the CDR3, taken from reference TRBV5-4 and TRBJ1-2): ETGVTQSPTHLIKTRGQQVTLRCSSQSGHNTVSWYQQALGQGPQFIFQYYREEENGRGNFPPRFSGLQFPNYSSELNVNALELDDSALYLCASSLSGGSYGYTFGSGTRLTVV.

The V call is TRBV7-2, the J call TRBJ2-1, with D possibly matching TRBD2 (5 bases). Between the trimmed V and J ends, which lost 8 bases and 5 bases, there was a span of 19 bases. The germline V gene encodes CDR1 SGHTA and CDR2 FQGNSA. The CDR3 runs 15 residues. The DNA of the CDR3 is TGTGCCAGCGGAGACGACATAGGGAGAAACAATGAGCAGTTCTTC. Residues: CASGDDIGRNNEQFF.

The chain joins TRBV14 to TRBJ2-5; D may be TRBD2 (6 bases). CDR1 and CDR2 from the germline V gene are SGHDN and FVKESK. Trimming took off 0 bases at V and 5 bases at J, with 16 bases between the two ends. This CDR3 has 16 amino acids. In nucleotides, the CDR3 is TGTGCCAGCAGCCAAGACCGGACGGGGAGGTGGGAGACCCAGTACTTC. Amino acids: CASSQDRTGRWETQYF.

The chain joins TRBV28 to TRBJ1-2; D perhaps matches TRBD1 (5 bases). Trimming took off 8 bases at V and 2 bases at J, with 12 bases between the two ends. The germline gives CDR1 MDHEN, CDR2 SYDVKM. CDR3 length equals 13 residues. The CDR3 nucleotides are TGTGCCAGCTCCCGGGGGGGGAACTATGGCTACACCTTC. Protein: CASSRGGNYGYTF.

This sequence joins TRBV9 and TRBJ2-2, with D unresolved. Per germline, CDR1 SGDLS and CDR2 YYNGEE. The CDR3 spans 13 residues. V lost 8 bases to trimming and J lost 3 bases, with 11 bases between them. CDR3 region: CASLEADTGELFF. CDR3 nucleotide sequence: TGTGCCAGTCTTGAGGCCGACACCGGGGAGCTGTTTTTT.

This clone was detected only a few times. The rearrangement links TRBV29-1 to TRBJ2-7, with a possible D match to TRBD1 (5 bases). V dropped 3 bases and J dropped 5 bases, with 11 bases sitting between them. The CDR3 is 12 residues long. Per germline, CDR1 SQVTM and CDR2 ANQGSEA. CDR3 protein: CSVDQGGNEQYF. In DNA, the CDR3 is TGCAGCGTTGATCAGGGTGGAAACGAGCAGTACTTC.